Each of the 23 T cell receptor beta chains below was sequenced from the same sample in a study of CD8 T cells in ankylosing spondylitis. Findings and caveats of the study: Blood from ankylosing spondylitis patients appeared to carry a characteristic roughly eight-variant TCR beta motif.

Which antigens these TCRs recognize remains unknown. MiXCR, applied by TCRdb to the 5' RACE reads, yields one record per CDR3 protein. Of around 890,000 distinct CDR3 sequences in the sample, over 9.5% were seen once. Sample: blood, either unsorted or a sorted T cell fraction (not recorded which). The receptors come from a male donor with ankylosing spondylitis.

This clonotype was recorded at least ten times. The V and J genes are TRBV29-1 and TRBJ2-5; D is uncertain. In germline, CDR1 is SQVTM, CDR2 ANQGSEA. This CDR3 contains 12 residues. Between the trimmed V and J ends, which lost 5 bases and 3 bases, there was a span of 10 bases. The CDR3 here is CSVRNSKETQYF. The CDR3 DNA reads as TGCAGCGTTAGGAACTCCAAAGAGACCCAGTACTTC.

This clonotype was detected a few times. The rearrangement links TRBV7-2 to TRBJ2-1; the D is unclear. Trimming removed 1 base from V and 8 bases from J, with 15 bases in between. CDR1 and CDR2 (germline): SGHTA, FQGNSA. CDR3 length equals 15 residues. CDR3 amino acids: CASSLVRIRFDEQFF. DNA of the CDR3: TGTGCCAGCAGCTTAGTTCGTATAAGGTTCGATGAGCAGTTCTTC.

This clonotype came up a few times. V usage is TRBV6-5 and J usage is TRBJ1-4; D uncertain. Germline assignment: CDR1 MNHEY and CDR2 SVGAGI. The CDR3 runs 14 residues. Trimming cost V 4 bases and J 11 bases, with 17 bases left between them. The CDR3 DNA reads as TGTGCCAGCAGTTCCTGGGATAGGCAAGAGAAACTGTTTTTT. It encodes CASSSWDRQEKLFF.

The chain employs TRBV5-8 and TRBJ2-7; TRBD2 matches 8 bases. This CDR3 contains 17 residues. Germline CDR1 SGHTS, CDR2 YDEGEE. V was clipped by 0 bases and J by 3 bases; unmatched bases: 11. CDR3 in amino acids: CASSLALGGGPHYEQYF. The CDR3, as DNA: TGTGCCAGCAGCTTGGCCCTCGGGGGGGGGCCACACTACGAGCAGTACTTC.

Here the CDR3 reads CASREQFYEQYF. The DNA of the CDR3 is TGCGCCAGCCGGGAGCAGTTCTACGAGCAGTACTTC. The chain employs TRBV5-1 and TRBJ2-7; a weak D match, TRBD2 (6 bases). The germline gives CDR1 SGHRS, CDR2 YFSETQ. This CDR3 has 12 amino acids. Trimming cost V 7 bases and J 3 bases, with 11 bases left between them.

This clonotype has a count of ten or more. V usage is TRBV29-1 and J usage is TRBJ2-7; 9 nucleotides agree with TRBD2. The CDR3 extends over 14 amino acids. V dropped 6 bases and J dropped 0; count of bases not matched to a gene: 6. The germline V gene has CDR1 SQVTM and CDR2 ANQGSEA. The CDR3 sequence is CSVRAGGPSYEQYF. As DNA, the CDR3 is TGCAGCGTAAGAGCGGGGGGACCCTCCTACGAGCAGTACTTC.

The sample holds many counts of this clonotype. The V call is TRBV7-9, the J call TRBJ1-1; D call uncertain. V was cut by 3 bases and J by 0 bases, with 8 bases left in between. The V gene's germline CDR1 is SEHNR and CDR2 FQNEAQ (reference sequence). CDR3 length: 14 amino acids. CDR3: CASSFSGLNTEAFF. The CDR3 DNA sequence: TGTGCCAGCAGCTTCTCGGGTCTGAACACTGAAGCTTTCTTT.

This clonotype appeared a few times. The chain combines TRBV20-1 with TRBJ1-1; D is undetermined. CDR1 is DFQATT, CDR2 SNEGSKA, per germline (reference sequence). This CDR3 has 11 amino acids. Trimming shortened V by 5 bases and J by 3 bases, and 7 bases separated the two germline ends. In DNA, the CDR3 is TGCAGTGCTCCTGTACACACTGAAGCTTTCTTT. Translated, it gives CSAPVHTEAFF.

This clonotype was observed a few times. The chain combines TRBV28 with TRBJ2-6, with D tentatively TRBD2 (5 bases). Trimming removed 2 bases from V and 2 bases from J, with 7 bases in between. Germline CDR1 and CDR2: MDHEN and SYDVKM. The CDR3 contains 15 residues. The CDR3 sequence: CASSLGLPGANVLTF. The CDR3, as DNA: TGTGCCAGCAGTTTAGGACTTCCTGGGGCCAACGTCCTGACTTTC.

This clonotype was detected a few times. The chain couples TRBV15 to TRBJ2-1, with D unresolved. The CDR3 is made up of 15 amino acids. Trimming took 3 bases from V and 0 from J, leaving 9 bases between them. Germline V gives CDR1 LNHNV, CDR2 YYDKDF (reference sequence). CDR3 DNA: TGTGCCACCAGCAGCGGGCGAAACTCCTACAATGAGCAGTTCTTC. It yields the protein CATSSGRNSYNEQFF.

The gene calls are TRBV5-6 and TRBJ2-3; 7 nucleotides match TRBD1. The V and J ends lost 0 bases and 8 bases, in that order; junction bases with no gene match: 6. The CDR3 consists of 14 residues. CDR1 SGHDT and CDR2 YYEEEE come from the germline V gene. As DNA, the CDR3 is TGTGCCAGCAGCTTGGCCCCGAGGGACAGTACGCAGTATTTT. It is translated as CASSLAPRDSTQYF.

J is TRBJ2-7 and V is TRBV5-1; 10 nucleotides line up with TRBD1. The ends lost 4 bases at V and 3 bases at J; junction bases unmatched: 4. The CDR3 has 14 amino acids. The germline V gene has CDR1 SGHRS and CDR2 YFSETQ. CDR3 sequence: CASSGTGDLYEQYF. The CDR3 bases are TGCGCCAGCAGCGGGACAGGGGACCTCTACGAGCAGTACTTC.

This clonotype showed up just a few times. The chain employs TRBV11-2 and TRBJ2-3; the D is unclear. The germline CDR1 and CDR2 sequences are SGHAT and FQNNGV. This CDR3 is built from 13 residues. The germline V and J ends were trimmed by 2 bases and 4 bases, with 7 bases remaining between them. Written as DNA, the CDR3 is TGTGCCAGCAGCTTATCCTCGGCAGATACGCAGTATTTT. It encodes CASSLSSADTQYF.

The table lists this clonotype with many counts. The gene calls are TRBV7-2 and TRBJ2-2; D unresolved. CDR3 length: 13 residues. V lost 2 bases, J lost 7 bases, and 8 bases lay in between. CDR1 is SGHTA and CDR2 is FQGNSA in the germline V gene. The CDR3 here is CASSLYVVGELFF. The CDR3 DNA reads TGTGCCAGCAGCTTATACGTGGTCGGGGAGCTGTTTTTT.

In its sample, this clonotype was seen a few times. The chain has TRBV7-2 and TRBJ1-2; the D is unclear. Per germline, CDR1 SGHTA and CDR2 FQGNSA. The ends were cut back, 1 base at V and 4 bases at J, with 16 bases in the middle. This CDR3 has 16 residues. The CDR3 coding sequence is TGTGCCAGCAGCTTAGGTCCAGTGGCAGGCGCCTATGGCTACACCTTC. Amino acid sequence: CASSLGPVAGAYGYTF.

The CDR3 bases are TGCAGTGCTAAACAGGGGGCAACAGATACGCAGTATTTT. Amino acid sequence: CSAKQGATDTQYF. The chain joins TRBV20-1 to TRBJ2-3, with 9 bases aligning to TRBD1. J gave up 3 bases and V 4 bases, and 2 bases lay outside the gene matches. This CDR3 comprises 13 residues. The germline CDR1 and CDR2 sequences are DFQATT and SNEGSKA (reference sequence).

The V call is TRBV11-2, the J call TRBJ1-1; D may be TRBD1 (5 bases). The CDR3 is made up of 16 amino acids. CDR1 is SGHAT, CDR2 FQNNGV, per germline. The V and J ends lost 5 bases and 4 bases respectively, with 20 bases between them. CDR3 loop: CASSAQSEGMFTEAFF. Written as DNA, the CDR3 is TGTGCCAGCAGCGCCCAATCCGAGGGGATGTTCACTGAAGCTTTCTTT.

In this sample, this clonotype turned up many times. The chain combines TRBV12-3 or TRBV12-4 with TRBJ2-2, with 7 bases lining up with TRBD1. CDR3 length: 16 residues. Trimming took 5 bases from V and 0 from J; bases not matched to a gene: 6. The CDR3 is CASSPNRGTNTGELFF. The CDR3 DNA is TGTGCCAGCAGTCCCAACAGGGGAACGAACACCGGGGAGCTGTTTTTT.

This clonotype has at least ten counts. The genes are TRBV5-4 and TRBJ2-2; TRBD1 is a possible D gene (5 bases). The germline V gene encodes CDR1 SGHNT and CDR2 YYREEE (reference sequence). V was clipped by 0 bases and J by 4 bases, with 10 bases between them. The CDR3 is 15 residues long. The CDR3 bases are TGTGCCAGCAGCTTGGCCCAGGGTTTCACCGGGGAGCTGTTTTTT. The encoded protein is CASSLAQGFTGELFF.

J is TRBJ1-1 and V is TRBV5-1, with TRBD1 as a possible D gene (5 bases). CDR3 length: 16 residues. V lost 0 bases and J 1 base, leaving 13 bases between the germline ends. Germline V gene lookup returns CDR1 SGHRS and CDR2 YFSETQ. The DNA for the CDR3 is TGCGCCAGCAGCTTGGAATTTCCGGGACCGAACACTGAAGCTTTCTTT. It encodes CASSLEFPGPNTEAFF.

This chain uses TRBV5-1 with TRBJ2-7; a possible D gene is TRBD2 (6 bases). Germline CDR1 reads SGHRS; CDR2 reads YFSETQ. V dropped 4 bases and J dropped 3 bases, with 14 bases sitting between them. The length of the CDR3 is 14 residues. The CDR3 DNA follows: TGCGCCAGCAGCCAGGTGGCGGGGAACTACGAGCAGTACTTC. Amino acids: CASSQVAGNYEQYF.

This rearrangement joins TRBV10-3 to TRBJ2-1; unclear D gene. This CDR3 is 17 amino acids long. With 3 bases removed from V and 6 bases from J, the gap between germline ends came to 21 bases. Germline CDR1 reads ENHRY; CDR2 reads SYGVKD. CDR3 DNA sequence: TGTGCCATCAGTGACGGCTGGGGTGCCCATCGGGCCAATGAGCAGTTCTTC. This sequence encodes CAISDGWGAHRANEQFF.

In this sample, this clonotype turned up a few times. V gene TRBV20-1 combines with J gene TRBJ2-7; D not resolved. The CDR3 contains 11 residues. The V end was cut by 4 bases, the J end by 10 bases, with 14 bases between. Germline assignment: CDR1 DFQATT and CDR2 SNEGSKA (reference sequence). In nucleotides, the CDR3 is TGCAGTGCTACCAGATGGGATCTTCAGTACTTC. Amino acid sequence: CSATRWDLQYF.